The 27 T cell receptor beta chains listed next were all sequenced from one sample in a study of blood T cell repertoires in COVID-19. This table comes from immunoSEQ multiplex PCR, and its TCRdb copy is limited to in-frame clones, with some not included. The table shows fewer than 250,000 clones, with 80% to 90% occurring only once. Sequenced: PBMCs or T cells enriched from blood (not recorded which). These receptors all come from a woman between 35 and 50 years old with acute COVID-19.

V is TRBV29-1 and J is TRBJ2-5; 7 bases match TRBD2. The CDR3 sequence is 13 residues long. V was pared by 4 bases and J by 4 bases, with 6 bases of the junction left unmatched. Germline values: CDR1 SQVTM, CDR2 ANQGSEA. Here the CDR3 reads CSVGRELGETQYF. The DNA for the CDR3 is TGCAGCGTTGGGCGGGAGCTTGGAGAGACCCAGTACTTC.

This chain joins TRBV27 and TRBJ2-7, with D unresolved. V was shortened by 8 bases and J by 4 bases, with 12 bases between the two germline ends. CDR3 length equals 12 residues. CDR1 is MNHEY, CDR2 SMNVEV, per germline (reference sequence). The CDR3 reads CASGTQRYEQYF. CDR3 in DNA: TGTGCCAGCGGAACCCAGAGGTACGAGCAGTACTTC.

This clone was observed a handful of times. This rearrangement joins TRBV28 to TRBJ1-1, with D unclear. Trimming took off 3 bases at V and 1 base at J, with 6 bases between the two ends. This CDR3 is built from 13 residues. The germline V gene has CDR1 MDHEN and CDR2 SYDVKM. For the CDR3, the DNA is TGTGCCAGCAGTTTGTCCGGGAACACTGAAGCTTTCTTT. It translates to CASSLSGNTEAFF. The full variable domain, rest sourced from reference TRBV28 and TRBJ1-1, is DVKVTQSSRYLVKRTGEKVFLECVQDMDHENMFWYRQDPGLGLRLIYFSYDVKMKEKGDIPEGYSVSREKKERFSLILESASTNQTSMYLCASSLSGNTEAFFGQGTRLTVV.

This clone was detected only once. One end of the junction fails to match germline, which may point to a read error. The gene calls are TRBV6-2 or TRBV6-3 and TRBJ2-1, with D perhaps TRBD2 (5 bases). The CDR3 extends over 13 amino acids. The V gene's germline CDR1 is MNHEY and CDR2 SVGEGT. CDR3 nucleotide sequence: TGTGCCAGCAGTTACGGAGGCCGGACCGCTAACGTCTTC. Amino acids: CASSYGGRTANVF.

The CDR3 reads CASRIPLGQGTYNEQFF. The CDR3, as DNA: TGTGCCAGCAGAATCCCTTTGGGACAGGGAACCTACAATGAGCAGTTCTTC. V gene TRBV21-1 combines with J gene TRBJ2-1; the tabulated D call, TRBD1, remains unverified against the DNA. TRBV21-1 constitutes a pseudogene. The CDR3 spans 17 residues.

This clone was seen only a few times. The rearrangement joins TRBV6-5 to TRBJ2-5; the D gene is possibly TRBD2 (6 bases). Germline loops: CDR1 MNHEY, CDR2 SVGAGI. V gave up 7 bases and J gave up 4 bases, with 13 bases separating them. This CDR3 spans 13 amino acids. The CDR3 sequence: CASTSPGGETQYF. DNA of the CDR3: TGTGCCAGCACTTCTCCCGGGGGAGAGACCCAGTACTTC.

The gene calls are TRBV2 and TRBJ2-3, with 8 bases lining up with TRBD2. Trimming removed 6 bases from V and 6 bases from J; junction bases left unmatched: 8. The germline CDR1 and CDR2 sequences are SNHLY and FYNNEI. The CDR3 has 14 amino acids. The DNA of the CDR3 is TGTGCCAGCAGCCCCAGCGGGAGAAGGGATACGCAGTATTTT. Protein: CASSPSGRRDTQYF.

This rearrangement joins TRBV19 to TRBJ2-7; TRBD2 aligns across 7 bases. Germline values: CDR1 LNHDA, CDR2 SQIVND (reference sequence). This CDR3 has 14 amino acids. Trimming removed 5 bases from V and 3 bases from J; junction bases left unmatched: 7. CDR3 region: CASSAGLVGYEQYF. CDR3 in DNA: TGTGCCAGTAGTGCCGGACTAGTTGGCTACGAGCAGTACTTC.

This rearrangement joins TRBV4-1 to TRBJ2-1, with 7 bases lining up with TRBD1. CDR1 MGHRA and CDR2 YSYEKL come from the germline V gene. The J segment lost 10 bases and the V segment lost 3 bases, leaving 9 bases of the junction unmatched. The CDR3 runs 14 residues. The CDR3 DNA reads TGCGCCAGCAGCCAGCAGACAGGGAGTTGGGAGCAGTTCTTC. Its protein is CASSQQTGSWEQFF.

CDR3 sequence: CASSFKDSFEAFF. In DNA, the CDR3 is TGTGCCAGCAGCTTTAAGGACTCCTTTGAAGCTTTCTTT. The chain links TRBV5-5 to TRBJ1-1; D gene uncertain. Germline CDR1 SGHKS, CDR2 YYEKEE (reference sequence). Trimming shortened V by 2 bases and J by 7 bases, and 12 bases separated the two germline ends. The CDR3 has 13 residues.

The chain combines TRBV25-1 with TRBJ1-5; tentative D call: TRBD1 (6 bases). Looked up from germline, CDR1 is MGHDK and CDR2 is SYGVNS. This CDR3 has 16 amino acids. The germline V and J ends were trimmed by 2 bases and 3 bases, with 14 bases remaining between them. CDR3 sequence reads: CASSEAKTGINQPQHF. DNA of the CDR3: TGTGCCAGCAGTGAAGCGAAGACAGGAATCAATCAGCCCCAGCATTTT.

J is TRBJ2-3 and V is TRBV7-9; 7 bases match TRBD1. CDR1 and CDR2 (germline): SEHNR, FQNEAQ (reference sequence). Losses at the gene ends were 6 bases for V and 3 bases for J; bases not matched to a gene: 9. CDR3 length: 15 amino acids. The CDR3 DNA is TGTGCCAGCAGTTTTACAGGGGCAAGGACAGATACGCAGTATTTT. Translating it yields CASSFTGARTDTQYF.

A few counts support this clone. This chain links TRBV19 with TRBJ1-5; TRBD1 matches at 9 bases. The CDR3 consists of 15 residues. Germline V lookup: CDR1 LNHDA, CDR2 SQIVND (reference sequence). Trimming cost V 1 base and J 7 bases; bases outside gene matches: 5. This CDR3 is CASSIVSGTGQPQHF. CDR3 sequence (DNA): TGTGCCAGTAGTATAGTTTCGGGGACAGGGCAGCCCCAGCATTTT.

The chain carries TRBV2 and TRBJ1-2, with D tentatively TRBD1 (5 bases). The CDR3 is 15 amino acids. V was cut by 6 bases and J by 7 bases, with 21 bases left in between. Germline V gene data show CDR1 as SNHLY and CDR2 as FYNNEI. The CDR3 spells CASRYRFLGAFGYTF. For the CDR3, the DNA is TGTGCCAGCAGGTACAGGTTTCTAGGGGCCTTTGGCTACACCTTC.

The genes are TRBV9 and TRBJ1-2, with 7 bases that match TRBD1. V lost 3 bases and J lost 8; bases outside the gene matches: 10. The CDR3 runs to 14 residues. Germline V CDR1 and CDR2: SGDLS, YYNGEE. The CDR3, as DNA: TGTGCCAGCAGCGCCGACAGGGCCGGGTGGGGCTACACCTTC. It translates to CASSADRAGWGYTF.

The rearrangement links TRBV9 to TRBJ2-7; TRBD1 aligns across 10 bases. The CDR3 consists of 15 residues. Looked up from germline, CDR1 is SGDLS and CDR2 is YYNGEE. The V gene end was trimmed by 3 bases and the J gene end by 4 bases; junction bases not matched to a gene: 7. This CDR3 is CASSGEDRGIYEQYF. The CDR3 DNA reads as TGTGCCAGCAGCGGGGAGGACAGGGGGATATACGAGCAGTACTTC.

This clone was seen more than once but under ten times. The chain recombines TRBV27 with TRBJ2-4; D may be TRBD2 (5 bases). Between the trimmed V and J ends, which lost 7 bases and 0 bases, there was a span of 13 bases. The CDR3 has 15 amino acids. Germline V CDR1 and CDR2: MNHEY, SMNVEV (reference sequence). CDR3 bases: TGTGCCAGCAAAAACACGGGATTAGCCAAAAACATTCAGTACTTC. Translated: CASKNTGLAKNIQYF.

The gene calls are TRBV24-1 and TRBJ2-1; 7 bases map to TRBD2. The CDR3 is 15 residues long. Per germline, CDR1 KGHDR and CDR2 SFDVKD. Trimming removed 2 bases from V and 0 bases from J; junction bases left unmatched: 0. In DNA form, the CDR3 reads TGTGCCACCAGTGATTGGACTAGCTCCTACAATGAGCAGTTCTTC. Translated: CATSDWTSSYNEQFF.

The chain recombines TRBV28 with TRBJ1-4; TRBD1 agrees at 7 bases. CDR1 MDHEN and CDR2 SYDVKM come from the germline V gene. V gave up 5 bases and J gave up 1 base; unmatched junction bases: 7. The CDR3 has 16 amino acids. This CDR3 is CASSDQNRGTNEKLFF. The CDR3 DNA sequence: TGTGCCAGCAGTGACCAAAACAGGGGAACTAATGAAAAACTGTTTTTT.

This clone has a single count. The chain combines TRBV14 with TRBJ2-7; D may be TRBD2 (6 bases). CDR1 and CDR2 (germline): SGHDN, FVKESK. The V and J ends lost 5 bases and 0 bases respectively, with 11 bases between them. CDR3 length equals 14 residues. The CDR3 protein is CASSYGTGSYEQYF. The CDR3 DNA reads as TGTGCCAGCAGCTACGGGACTGGCTCCTACGAGCAGTACTTC.

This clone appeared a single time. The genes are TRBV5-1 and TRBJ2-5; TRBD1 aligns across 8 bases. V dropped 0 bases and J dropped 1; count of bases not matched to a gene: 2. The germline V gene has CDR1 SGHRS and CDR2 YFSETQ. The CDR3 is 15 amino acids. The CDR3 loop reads CASSLGQGIQETQYF. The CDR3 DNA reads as TGCGCCAGCAGCTTGGGACAGGGGATCCAAGAGACCCAGTACTTC.

The DNA of the CDR3 is TGTGCCAGTAGTATAAGCCTCTGGAGCTCACCCCTCCACTTT. Translating it yields CASSISLWSSPLHF. The chain uses TRBV19 and TRBJ1-6; D uncertain. V shed 2 bases and J shed 10 bases, with 12 bases lying between them. The CDR3 contains 14 residues. Germline V gives CDR1 LNHDA, CDR2 SQIVND (reference sequence).

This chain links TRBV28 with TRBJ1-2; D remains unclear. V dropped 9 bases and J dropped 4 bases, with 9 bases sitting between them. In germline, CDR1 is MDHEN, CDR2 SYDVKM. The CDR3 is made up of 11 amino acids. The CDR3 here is CASLWSYGYTF. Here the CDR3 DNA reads TGTGCCAGTTTGTGGAGCTATGGCTACACCTTC.

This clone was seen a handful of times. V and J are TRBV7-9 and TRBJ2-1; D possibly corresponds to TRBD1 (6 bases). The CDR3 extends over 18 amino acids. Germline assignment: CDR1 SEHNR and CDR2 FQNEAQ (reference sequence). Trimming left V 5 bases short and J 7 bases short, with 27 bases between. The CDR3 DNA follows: TGTGCCAGCAGCCGCCAGGGACCGGGACACCTTTCTGGGAATGAGCAGTTCTTC. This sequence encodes CASSRQGPGHLSGNEQFF.

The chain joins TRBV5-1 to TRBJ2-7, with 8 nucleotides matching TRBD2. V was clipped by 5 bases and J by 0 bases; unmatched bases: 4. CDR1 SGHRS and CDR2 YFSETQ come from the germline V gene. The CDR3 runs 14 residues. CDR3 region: CASRTSDSSYEQYF. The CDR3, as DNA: TGCGCCAGCAGGACTAGCGATAGCTCCTACGAGCAGTACTTC.

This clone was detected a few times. The CDR3, as DNA: TGTGCCAGCAGCTTAACGGGGACAGGGGGCTACGAGCAGTACTTC. This codes for CASSLTGTGGYEQYF. The rearrangement uses TRBV7-3 and TRBJ2-7; 11 bases are a match to TRBD1. V lost 0 bases to trimming and J lost 3 bases; unmatched junction nucleotides: 1. The CDR3 is 15 residues long. The germline gives CDR1 SGHTA, CDR2 FQGTGA. Drawing the rest from reference TRBV7-3 and TRBJ2-7, the complete variable domain is GAGVSQTPSNKVTEKGKYVELRCDPISGHTALYWYRQSLGQGPEFLIYFQGTGAADDSGLPNDRFFAVRPEGSVSTLKIQRTERGDSAVYLCASSLTGTGGYEQYFGPGTRLTVT.

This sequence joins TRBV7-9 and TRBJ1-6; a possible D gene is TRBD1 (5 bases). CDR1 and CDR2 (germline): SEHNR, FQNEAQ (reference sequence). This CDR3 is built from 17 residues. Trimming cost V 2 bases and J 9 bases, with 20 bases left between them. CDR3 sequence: CASSLPGATQGGSPLHF. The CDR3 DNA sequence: TGTGCCAGCAGCTTACCTGGGGCGACCCAAGGCGGTTCACCCCTCCACTTT.